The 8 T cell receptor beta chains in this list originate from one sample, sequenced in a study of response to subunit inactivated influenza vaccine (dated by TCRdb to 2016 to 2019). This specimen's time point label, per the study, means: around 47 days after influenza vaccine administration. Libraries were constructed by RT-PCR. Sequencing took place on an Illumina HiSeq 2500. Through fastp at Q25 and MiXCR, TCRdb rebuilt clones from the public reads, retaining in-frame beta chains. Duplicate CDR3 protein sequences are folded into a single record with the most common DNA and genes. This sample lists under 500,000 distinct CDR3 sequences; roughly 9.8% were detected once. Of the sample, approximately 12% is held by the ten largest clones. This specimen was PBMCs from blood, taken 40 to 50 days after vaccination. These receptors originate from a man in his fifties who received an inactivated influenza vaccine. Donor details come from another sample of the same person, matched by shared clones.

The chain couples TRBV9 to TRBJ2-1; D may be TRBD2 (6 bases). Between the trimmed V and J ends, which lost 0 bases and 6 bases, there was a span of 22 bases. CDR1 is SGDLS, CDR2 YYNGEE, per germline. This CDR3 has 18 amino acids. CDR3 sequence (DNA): TGTGCCAGCAGCGTAGATGTAATCCAGGGAGGTTTTATCAATGAGCAGTTCTTC. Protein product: CASSVDVIQGGFINEQFF.

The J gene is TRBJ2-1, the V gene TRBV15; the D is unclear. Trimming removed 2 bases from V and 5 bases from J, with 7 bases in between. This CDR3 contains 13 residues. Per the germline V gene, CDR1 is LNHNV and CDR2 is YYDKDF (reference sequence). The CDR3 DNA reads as TGTGCCACCAGCAGAACCTTCAACAATGAGCAGTTCTTC. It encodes CATSRTFNNEQFF.

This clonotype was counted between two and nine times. This chain's CDR3 is CASSRQGYEQYF. The CDR3 DNA reads as TGTGCCAGCAGTAGACAGGGGTACGAGCAGTACTTC. The V call is TRBV7-2, the J call TRBJ2-7; TRBD1 matches 8 bases. The length of the CDR3 is 12 residues. V lost 6 bases and J lost 4; bases outside the gene matches: 2. Looked up from germline, CDR1 is SGHTA and CDR2 is FQGNSA.

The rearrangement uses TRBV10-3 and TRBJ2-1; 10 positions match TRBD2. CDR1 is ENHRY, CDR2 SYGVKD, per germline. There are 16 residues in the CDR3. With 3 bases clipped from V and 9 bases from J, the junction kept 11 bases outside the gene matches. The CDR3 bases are TGTGCCATCAGTGATAAGGAGCGGGGGGGCACTTCTGAGCAGTTCTTC. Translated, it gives CAISDKERGGTSEQFF.

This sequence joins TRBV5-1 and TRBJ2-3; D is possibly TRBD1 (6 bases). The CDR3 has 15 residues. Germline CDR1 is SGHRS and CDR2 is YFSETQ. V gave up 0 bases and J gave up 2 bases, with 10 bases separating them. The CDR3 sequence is CASSLVGQNTDTQYF. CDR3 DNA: TGCGCCAGCAGCTTGGTAGGACAGAACACAGATACGCAGTATTTT.

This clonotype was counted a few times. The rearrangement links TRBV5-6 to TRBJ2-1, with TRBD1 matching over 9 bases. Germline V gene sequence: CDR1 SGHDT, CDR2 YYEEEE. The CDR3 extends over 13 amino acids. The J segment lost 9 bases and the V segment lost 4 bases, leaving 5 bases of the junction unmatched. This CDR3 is CASSEGTGFEQFF. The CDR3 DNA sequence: TGTGCCAGCAGCGAAGGGACAGGGTTTGAGCAGTTCTTC.

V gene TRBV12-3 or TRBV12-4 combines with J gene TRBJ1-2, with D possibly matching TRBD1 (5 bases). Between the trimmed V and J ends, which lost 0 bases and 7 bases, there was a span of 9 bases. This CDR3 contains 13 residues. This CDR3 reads CASSLASGPGYTF. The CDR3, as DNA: TGTGCCAGCAGTTTAGCTTCGGGGCCTGGCTACACCTTC.

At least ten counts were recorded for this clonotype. For the CDR3, the DNA is TGTGCCAGCAGCCAAGTGTCTAGCGGGAGAGGGAGCACAGATACGCAGTATTTT. Its translation: CASSQVSSGRGSTDTQYF. The rearrangement uses TRBV4-2 and TRBJ2-3, with 10 positions matching TRBD2. The junction had 7 bases not matched to a gene; V was cut back by 1 base and J by 0 bases. The CDR3 is 18 amino acids. In germline, CDR1 is LGHNA, CDR2 YNFKEQ.